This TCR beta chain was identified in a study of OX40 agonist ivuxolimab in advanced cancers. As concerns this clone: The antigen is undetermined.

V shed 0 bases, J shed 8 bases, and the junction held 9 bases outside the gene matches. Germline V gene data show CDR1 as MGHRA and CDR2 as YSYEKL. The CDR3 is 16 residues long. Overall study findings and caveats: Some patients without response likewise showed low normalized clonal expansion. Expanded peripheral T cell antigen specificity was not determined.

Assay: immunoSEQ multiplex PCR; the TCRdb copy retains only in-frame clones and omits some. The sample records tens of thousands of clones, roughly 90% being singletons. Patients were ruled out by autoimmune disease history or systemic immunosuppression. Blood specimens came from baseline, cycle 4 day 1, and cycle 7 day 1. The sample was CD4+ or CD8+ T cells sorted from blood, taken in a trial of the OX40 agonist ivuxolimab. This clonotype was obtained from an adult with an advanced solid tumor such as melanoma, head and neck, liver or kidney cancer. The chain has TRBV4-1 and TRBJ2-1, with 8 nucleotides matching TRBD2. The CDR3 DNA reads TGCGCCAGCAGCCAAGATCCGGCTAGCGGGCTCGATGAGCAGTTCTTC. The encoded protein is CASSQDPASGLDEQFF.